This T cell receptor beta chain was documented in a study of human T cells and chemical hapten exposure (dated by TCRdb to the early 2020s). Regarding the complete study: For sensitization, 2% DPC in acetone was applied to a roughly 2 cm by roughly 2 cm area of upper inner arm skin. The study tracked peripheral blood TCR repertoire changes in vivo during primary and secondary sensitization to the hapten diphenylcyclopropenone (DPC) in alopecia patients. Blood for TCR sequencing was provided by twenty-nine alopecia patients at one to four time points (pre-sensitization, 2, 6 and 24 weeks). Libraries were pooled for sequencing, and variation in per-sample TCR yields was attributed mainly to small differences in library volumes within the pool. Patient blood was sampled pre-sensitization (week 0) and at 2, 6 and about 24 weeks after DPC sensitization. The patient cohort, mostly female, included alopecia areata with under or over 50% scalp involvement, alopecia totalis and alopecia universalis. Patients additionally received weekly therapeutic DPC doses to the scalp throughout the roughly 25-week study period. Patch tests used Finn chambers with 0.01% DPC on the upper back, scored after 6 days by International Contact Dermatitis Research Group standards.

There are a few counts of this clonotype. The antigen this receptor binds is unknown. Base quality data are lacking; no much larger clone is found one base away. For this chain, trimming is 2 bases at the V end and 13 bases at the J end, and the number of junction bases without a gene match is 4. Sequences MNHNY (CDR1) and SVGAGI (CDR2) are obtained from the germline V gene (reference sequence). The cysteine opens and the phenylalanine closes a CDR3 of 12 amino acids. The kept DNA is CDR3 alone, 36 bases in frame from the first base. Library preparation was by RACE. TCRdb records NextSeq 500 as the sequencer. During library preparation, unique molecular identifiers were attached to individual cDNA molecules so that TCRs could be counted in a quantitative, reproducible way. Each blood RNA sample was used to sequence both TCR alpha and TCR beta chains. Under the source paper's analysis protocol: The median number of TCRs per sample was 90,000 to 100,000, ranging from roughly 23,224 to 700,000. The Decombinator software suite was used to annotate V, J and CDR3 in the TCR reads. To make PS versus PT1 abundance plots, every sample was subsampled to the same number of TCRs (28,000). TCRs were defined as expanded if absent before sensitization and observed at least eight times at the 2-week time point. The raw public reads went through TCRdb reprocessing: fastp at Q25, MiXCR clone calling, in-frame beta chains kept. Rows with one shared CDR3 protein collapse into an entry with the most common genes and DNA. In this record, the V and J calls reflect TCRdb's handling and not the investigators' own analysis. For this sample there are fewer than 150,000 distinct CDR3 sequences; 10% to 15% appear just once. The top ten constitute about 1.4% of the sample.

Broader findings and caveats from the paper: No change with DPC sensitization was found in the number of TCRs above 1 in 1000 frequency, and no evidence of global repertoire structure alterations was found. Compared with pre-sensitization or healthy control sets, expanded TCRs formed significantly more large CDR3 similarity clusters, which is consistent with antigen-driven responses. Repeated subsampling changed both the strength of the expansion versus patch-test correlation and the threshold at which the correlation became significant. A positive correlation was found between the number of PT1 expanded TCRs and patch test score, with significance reached at thresholds 8, 16 and 32 but not 4. Because every patient had alopecia, a presumed autoimmune disease, the patients' immune response might differ from that of healthy individuals.

Per the publication, the time point label means: patch test 2, 6 weeks after DPC sensitization. This sample's treatment or condition label indicates: therapeutic diphenylcyclopropenone sensitization with weekly scalp DPC. At every patch-test visit, the blood draw took place before the patch test was put on. Patients were eligible if aged 18 to 70, diagnosed with alopecia and judged suitable for DPC therapy, and pregnant patients were excluded. Unfractionated whole blood was collected in Tempus Blood RNA tubes, and total RNA was extracted from that blood. The sequence is built from TRBV6-6 and TRBJ2-4, with 8 middle bases fitting TRBD1. The specimen was whole blood, collected in connection with sensitization to the hapten diphenylcyclopropenone (DPC). This sequence originates from a woman between 45 and 65 years old with alopecia areata. Some clones in this sample may be carry-over from other donors' samples. The CDR3 region reads CASSYRQGPQYF. Read as DNA, the sequence is TGTGCCAGCAGTTACCGACAGGGGCCACAGTACTTC.